Each of the 28 T cell receptor beta chains below was sequenced from the same sample in a study of T cells after yellow fever vaccination. TCRdb processed the 5' RACE reads anew with MiXCR; each CDR3 protein has one entry. The table shows about 300,000 distinct CDR3 sequences, with around 8.6% occurring only once. The sample was CD4+ T cells sorted from PBMCs, taken 5 days after the yellow fever booster vaccination. These receptors all stem from a man in his late teens or twenties who received the YFV17D yellow fever vaccine.

The chain employs TRBV7-9 and TRBJ2-7, with 13 bases aligning to TRBD2. V shed 4 bases, J shed 9 bases, and the junction held 15 bases outside the gene matches. This CDR3 is 17 amino acids long. Germline V gene data show CDR1 as SEHNR and CDR2 as FQNEAQ (reference sequence). DNA of the CDR3: TGTGCCAGCAGCTCAGGACTAGCGGGGGTCCGGTCGGCGGGGCAGTACTTC. It encodes CASSSGLAGVRSAGQYF.

The CDR3 DNA reads as TGCGCCAGCAGTGGACCAGGGGTCGGCTATGGCTACACCTTC. It translates to CASSGPGVGYGYTF. The chain recombines TRBV10-2 with TRBJ1-2; D may be TRBD1 (6 bases). With 4 bases removed from V and 4 bases from J, the gap between germline ends came to 13 bases. In germline, CDR1 is WSHSY, CDR2 SAAADI. The CDR3 runs 14 residues.

V and J are TRBV11-2 and TRBJ1-2; D ambiguous. Deletions cut 2 bases from V and 4 bases from J, with 11 bases between. Germline V gives CDR1 SGHAT, CDR2 FQNNGV. The CDR3 spans 14 residues. In DNA form, the CDR3 reads TGTGCCAGCAGCTTATATCCAGGATCCTATGGCTACACCTTC. Protein: CASSLYPGSYGYTF. Combining the CDR3 with reference TRBV11-2 and TRBJ1-2 gives the whole variable domain EAGVAQSPRYKIIEKRQSVAFWCNPISGHATLYWYQQILGQGPKLLIQFQNNGVVDDSQLPKDRFSAERLKGVDSTLKIQPAKLEDSAVYLCASSLYPGSYGYTFGSGTRLTVV.

The chain recombines TRBV27 with TRBJ1-5, with a weak D call TRBD1 (6 bases). Germline-derived CDR1 and CDR2 are MNHEY and SMNVEV (reference sequence). Trimming removed 5 bases from V and 2 bases from J, with 16 bases in between. The CDR3 is 16 amino acids. As DNA, the CDR3 is TGTGCCAGCAGTGCCGACCAGGGGCTTGGCAATCAGCCCCAGCATTTT. It translates to CASSADQGLGNQPQHF.

J is TRBJ2-3 and V is TRBV4-2; tentatively, D is TRBD2 (6 bases). Germline CDR1 and CDR2: LGHNA and YNFKEQ. This CDR3 contains 15 residues. V was trimmed by 0 bases and J by 6 bases, leaving 13 bases between them. The CDR3 loop is CASSQDRTTKDTQYF. The CDR3 DNA sequence: TGTGCCAGCAGCCAAGATCGGACTACCAAGGATACGCAGTATTTT.

This clonotype was seen a few times. J is TRBJ1-2 and V is TRBV7-9; no definite D call. The CDR3 loop spans 14 amino acids. With 5 bases removed from V and 7 bases from J, the gap between germline ends came to 17 bases. In germline, CDR1 is SEHNR, CDR2 FQNEAQ (reference sequence). CDR3 region: CASSRTDQWLGYTF. The CDR3 region has the DNA TGTGCCAGCAGCCGGACGGACCAATGGCTTGGCTACACCTTC.

V is TRBV18 and J is TRBJ2-2; 8 nucleotides line up with TRBD2. Germline-derived CDR1 and CDR2 are KGHSH and LQKENI. V shed 3 bases and J 4 bases; nucleotides not matched to a gene: 7. The CDR3 is 16 residues long. The CDR3 loop is CASSPSTGRGTGELFF. CDR3 DNA sequence: TGTGCCAGCTCACCTTCGACCGGGAGGGGCACCGGGGAGCTGTTTTTT.

At least ten counts were recorded for this clonotype. The chain uses TRBV12-3 or TRBV12-4 and TRBJ2-3; 12 bases agree with TRBD2. The J segment lost 4 bases and the V segment lost 7 bases, leaving 6 bases of the junction unmatched. The CDR3 extends over 15 amino acids. The CDR3, as DNA: TGTGCCAGCACCCCTAGCGGGGGGGCTTCAGATACGCAGTATTTT. This codes for CASTPSGGASDTQYF.

This clonotype appeared a few times. The rearrangement links TRBV6-6 to TRBJ1-1; D not certain. CDR3 length equals 12 residues. The germline CDR1 and CDR2 sequences are MNHNY and SVGAGI (reference sequence). V was pared by 6 bases and J by 3 bases, with 8 bases between. The CDR3 reads CASSPRDTEAFF. CDR3 nucleotides: TGTGCCAGCAGCCCTCGGGACACTGAAGCTTTCTTT.

This clonotype was seen more than once but under ten times. The V gene is TRBV4-3, the J gene TRBJ1-2; D gene uncertain. V lost 5 bases and J 2 bases, leaving 12 bases between the germline ends. CDR1 and CDR2 from the germline V gene are LGHNA and YSLEER. This CDR3 is 14 amino acids long. CDR3 in amino acids: CASSLEFPNYGYTF. CDR3 coding DNA: TGCGCCAGCAGCTTGGAATTTCCGAACTATGGCTACACCTTC.

This clonotype was counted between two and nine times. V and J are TRBV3-1 and TRBJ1-5; the D gene is possibly TRBD1 (5 bases). The V gene's germline CDR1 is LGHDT and CDR2 YNNKEL (reference sequence). This CDR3 is 13 amino acids long. Trimming took off 4 bases at V and 14 bases at J, with 18 bases between the two ends. CDR3: CASSPSVGREKHF. CDR3 bases: TGTGCCAGCAGCCCCTCGGTGGGACGAGAGAAGCATTTT.

This clonotype turned up a few times. The chain uses TRBV2 and TRBJ2-5; TRBD1 agrees at 8 bases. CDR1 is SNHLY and CDR2 is FYNNEI in the germline V gene. V lost 6 bases to trimming and J lost 4 bases; unmatched junction nucleotides: 7. The CDR3 consists of 14 residues. The CDR3 here is CASSLWTGRETQYF. The CDR3 coding sequence is TGTGCCAGCAGCCTTTGGACAGGGAGAGAGACCCAGTACTTC.

This clonotype turned up a few times. The chain is built from TRBV4-3 and TRBJ1-2, with D hard to call. CDR3 length: 14 residues. Germline V CDR1 and CDR2: LGHNA, YSLEER. V was clipped by 4 bases and J by 8 bases, with 17 bases between them. DNA for the CDR3: TGCGCCAGCAGCCTGCGCTCGGGGAGCTCGGGCTACACCTTC. It is translated as CASSLRSGSSGYTF.

This clonotype showed up just a few times. DNA for the CDR3: TGCGCCAGCACACGGGACCCCAACTACGAGCAGTACTTC. Encoded protein: CASTRDPNYEQYF. This chain uses TRBV5-1 with TRBJ2-7; perhaps D is TRBD1 or TRBD2 (5 bases each). The CDR3 totals 13 residues. Germline CDR1 and CDR2: SGHRS and YFSETQ. Deletions cut 6 bases from V and 3 bases from J, with 13 bases between.

In this sample, this clonotype turned up a few times. The gene calls are TRBV27 and TRBJ2-7; TRBD1 or TRBD2 may be the D gene (5 bases each). V lost 5 bases and J lost 9, with 20 bases in between. Germline-derived CDR1 and CDR2 are MNHEY and SMNVEV (reference sequence). The CDR3 runs 14 residues. The CDR3: CASSLAGTPIAQYF. In DNA, the CDR3 is TGTGCCAGCAGTCTCGCCGGGACCCCAATAGCGCAGTACTTC.

CDR3 DNA sequence: TGTGCCAGCAGTTACTCGCAGGAATCTAACTATGGCTACACCTTC. As protein: CASSYSQESNYGYTF. The chain employs TRBV6-5 and TRBJ1-2; D is unclear. Germline V lookup: CDR1 MNHEY, CDR2 SVGAGI. There are 15 residues in the CDR3. V was trimmed by 0 bases and J by 0 bases, leaving 8 bases between them.

In its sample, this clonotype was seen a few times. The chain carries TRBV7-9 and TRBJ1-1, with D unclear. The CDR3 is made up of 14 amino acids. CDR1 and CDR2 from the germline V gene are SEHNR and FQNEAQ (reference sequence). With 1 base removed from V and 3 bases from J, the gap between germline ends came to 9 bases. The chain's CDR3 is CASSLVPGHTEAFF. CDR3 nucleotides: TGTGCCAGCAGCTTAGTTCCAGGCCACACTGAAGCTTTCTTT.

The chain carries TRBV4-2 and TRBJ2-1; D is perhaps TRBD1 or TRBD2 (6 bases each). This CDR3 is 15 amino acids long. V lost 0 bases, J lost 2 bases, and 8 bases lay in between. Germline CDR1 is LGHNA and CDR2 is YNFKEQ. DNA of the CDR3: TGTGCCAGCAGCCAAGAGGGGGGCCCCTACAATGAGCAGTTCTTC. This gives the protein CASSQEGGPYNEQFF.

The table lists this clonotype with a few counts. V gene TRBV6-5 combines with J gene TRBJ2-7, with D perhaps matching TRBD1 (5 bases). Germline V gives CDR1 MNHEY, CDR2 SVGAGI. The CDR3 runs to 15 residues. Deletions cut 0 bases from V and 4 bases from J, with 13 bases between. The CDR3 DNA sequence: TGTGCCAGCAGTTACTCCGCAGGGTATTCGTACGAGCAGTACTTC. Its translation is CASSYSAGYSYEQYF.

This clonotype showed up many times. V is TRBV27 and J is TRBJ1-1; unclear D gene. The CDR3 runs 13 residues. V was clipped by 3 bases and J by 1 base, with 6 bases between them. Germline V CDR1 and CDR2: MNHEY, SMNVEV (reference sequence). CDR3 nucleotides: TGTGCCAGCAGTTTCAACCCGAACACTGAAGCTTTCTTT. The encoded protein is CASSFNPNTEAFF.

The CDR3 region has the DNA TGTGCCACCAGCAGCTCGGGGAATTCGGACAAAAACATTCAGTACTTC. As protein: CATSSSGNSDKNIQYF. This chain joins TRBV15 and TRBJ2-4; a weak D match, TRBD2 (5 bases). Per germline, CDR1 LNHNV and CDR2 YYDKDF (reference sequence). The CDR3 covers 16 residues. Trimming removed 3 bases from V and 3 bases from J, with 15 bases in between.

This clonotype was counted only a few times. The chain has TRBV20-1 and TRBJ2-3; D is perhaps TRBD2 (7 bases). From germline, CDR1 is DFQATT and CDR2 SNEGSKA (reference sequence). The V end lost 1 base, the J end lost 2 bases, and 13 bases lay between the germline ends. This CDR3 is built from 15 residues. CDR3 amino acids: CSARAEGGLTDTQYF. CDR3 bases: TGCAGTGCTAGAGCGGAGGGGGGGCTCACAGATACGCAGTATTTT.

The rearrangement uses TRBV6-2 or TRBV6-3 and TRBJ1-1; D may be TRBD1 (5 bases). V was trimmed by 6 bases and J by 2 bases, leaving 10 bases between them. CDR1 and CDR2 from the germline V gene are MNHEY and SVGEGT. The length of the CDR3 is 13 residues. The CDR3 bases are TGTGCCAGCAGGCCACAGGAAAACACTGAAGCTTTCTTT. This gives the protein CASRPQENTEAFF.

The chain combines TRBV7-2 with TRBJ2-1; 14 bases map to TRBD2. Germline assignment: CDR1 SGHTA and CDR2 FQGNSA. The CDR3 consists of 22 residues. V shed 6 bases and J 0 bases; nucleotides not matched to a gene: 19. CDR3 coding DNA: TGTGCCAGCAGTCGCCCAGGACTAGCGGGGGGAACCTTCTTGAGCTCCTACAATGAGCAGTTCTTC. It codes for CASSRPGLAGGTFLSSYNEQFF.

This clonotype was counted at least ten times. This chain links TRBV6-2 or TRBV6-3 with TRBJ2-1, with D perhaps matching TRBD2 (6 bases). Trimming removed 2 bases at V and 6 bases at J, with 14 bases between. Germline CDR1 MNHEY, CDR2 SVGEGT. CDR3 length: 15 amino acids. CDR3 protein: CASSYGRGPRNEQFF. DNA for the CDR3: TGTGCCAGCAGTTACGGGCGGGGACCCCGCAATGAGCAGTTCTTC.

This clonotype was detected only a few times. The chain carries TRBV7-2 and TRBJ2-7; a possible D gene is TRBD2 (6 bases). CDR1 and CDR2 from the germline V gene are SGHTA and FQGNSA. V gave up 4 bases and J gave up 0 bases, with 10 bases separating them. The CDR3 sequence is 14 residues long. CDR3 loop: CASSSPGLSYEQYF. Here the CDR3 DNA reads TGTGCCAGCAGCTCCCCGGGACTCTCCTACGAGCAGTACTTC.

This clonotype has at least ten counts. The CDR3 sequence: CASSFFVAGLTETQYF. The CDR3 nucleotides read TGCGCCAGCAGCTTCTTCGTCGCAGGGTTGACAGAGACCCAGTACTTC. The chain links TRBV5-1 to TRBJ2-5, with a possible D match to TRBD1 (5 bases). V was clipped by 2 bases and J by 4 bases, with 18 bases between them. The CDR3 is 16 residues long. From germline, CDR1 is SGHRS and CDR2 YFSETQ.

The chain has TRBV10-3 and TRBJ2-3, with D perhaps matching TRBD2 (6 bases). CDR3 size: 14 residues. Germline V gene data show CDR1 as ENHRY and CDR2 as SYGVKD. V dropped 4 bases and J dropped 0 bases, with 8 bases sitting between them. The CDR3 coding sequence is TGTGCCATCAGTGGGGCGGGAAGCACAGATACGCAGTATTTT. Its protein is CAISGAGSTDTQYF.